This TCR beta chain was retrieved from a study of radiation and T cells in renal cell carcinoma. TCRdb keeps only in-frame clones here, not all; method: immunoSEQ multiplex PCR. The sample lists over 45,000 clones; roughly three quarters were seen once. Time point: baseline pretreatment blood. Treatment: 15 Gy SBRT to primary tumor, nephrectomy 4 weeks later. Germline-derived CDR1 and CDR2 are SEHNR and FQNEAQ (reference sequence). Trimming stripped 1 base from V and 8 bases from J, with 14 bases between. This CDR3 is built from 14 residues. The chain is built from TRBV7-9 and TRBJ1-2; tentative D call: TRBD1 (5 bases). The sequencing used blood, collected from a patient whose treatment included radiotherapy and nephrectomy. The sequence came from a man in his sixties with renal cell carcinoma. Here the CDR3 reads CASSLVYRFAGYTF. In DNA form, the CDR3 reads TGTGCCAGCAGCTTAGTTTACAGGTTCGCGGGCTACACCTTC.